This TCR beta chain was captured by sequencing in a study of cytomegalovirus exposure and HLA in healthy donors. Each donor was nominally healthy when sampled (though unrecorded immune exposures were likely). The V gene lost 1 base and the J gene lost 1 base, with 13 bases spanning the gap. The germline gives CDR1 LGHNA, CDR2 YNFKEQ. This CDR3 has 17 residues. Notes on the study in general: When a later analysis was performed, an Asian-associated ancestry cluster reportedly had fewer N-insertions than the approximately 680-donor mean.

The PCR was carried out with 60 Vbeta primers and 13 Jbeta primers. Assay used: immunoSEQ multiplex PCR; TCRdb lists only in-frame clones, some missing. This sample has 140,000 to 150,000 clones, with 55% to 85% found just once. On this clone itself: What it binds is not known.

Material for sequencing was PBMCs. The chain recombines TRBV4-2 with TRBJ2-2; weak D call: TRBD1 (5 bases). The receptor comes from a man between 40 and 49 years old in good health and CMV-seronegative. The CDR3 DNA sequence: TGTGCCAGCAGCCAAGTAAGGGGCGCTGAGAACACCGGGGAGCTGTTTTTT. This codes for CASSQVRGAENTGELFF.